This TCR beta chain was identified during a study of T-cell reconstitution after alpha-beta-depleted transplantation in children. The authors prepared the TCRbeta library with unique molecular identifiers. Via MiXCR, TCRdb re-called the PCR reads, giving one row per CDR3 protein. Of a few hundred thousand distinct CDR3 sequences listed, 20% are singletons. Losses at the gene ends were 7 bases for V and 5 bases for J; bases not matched to a gene: 8. Germline V gene lookup returns CDR1 SQVTM and CDR2 ANQGSEA. The CDR3 contains 13 residues. This clonotype was seen ten or more times. This TCR was recovered from a human donor who donated a stem cell graft to a child with acute myeloid leukemia. This chain joins TRBV29-1 and TRBJ2-1, with TRBD2 identical over 7 bases. This specimen consisted of PBMCs from the stem cell graft donor, obtained from the stem cell graft. CDR3 DNA: TGCAGCGCTGCTAGCGGATTTAACAATGAGCAGTTCTTC. It encodes CSAASGFNNEQFF.